The source of this TCR beta chain is a study of tumor-infiltrating lymphocytes in oesophageal squamous cell carcinoma. The length of the CDR3 is 14 residues. Germline V gene lookup returns CDR1 SGHVT and CDR2 SQSDAQ. A single record per CDR3 protein comes from TCRdb applying MiXCR to the PCR reads. The sample has over 10,000 distinct CDR3 sequences, around half seen once. J is TRBJ2-1 and V is TRBV7-4, with a possible D match to TRBD2 (6 bases). The assigned J gene may be wrong: the sequence end matches TRBJ2-5 better. The receptor comes from a female donor with esophageal squamous cell carcinoma. Sequenced sample: esophageal tumor tissue. CDR3 DNA sequence: TGTGCCAGCAGCTTGGGACTGTCGTCGGAGACCCAGTACTTC. It is translated as CASSLGLSSETQYF.